This TCR beta chain was recovered during a study of vaccination effects on CD4 cells after COVID-19. The wider study: Samples collected post-vaccine were obtained a median of 72 days after the second dose.

The table came from immunoSEQ multiplex PCR; TCRdb's copy has only in-frame clones and leaves some out. The sample carries tens of thousands of clones, approximately 82% recorded once. A note on this clone: Its antigen remains unidentified.

Study-wide results and limits: Late post-vaccination samples showed marked contraction of infection- and vaccine-induced clones.

V trimming: 4 bases; J trimming: 7 bases; junction bases outside the gene matches: 12. Germline V gives CDR1 MDHEN, CDR2 SYDVKM. The length of the CDR3 is 16 residues. With the ViraFEST assay, the study expanded antigen-specific CD4+ T cells using viral peptide pools, then sequenced them. The culture ran for about 11 days, and then CD4+ T cells were isolated. The participants, recipients of two vaccine doses, got either BNT162b2 or mRNA-1273. Researchers reported culturing two million PBMC in each well, adding 8 to 10 IU/ml IL-2 and about 9.6 ug/ml peptides. IL-2 medium supplanted half the medium on days 3 and 7.

The sequence derives from a human donor who received a COVID-19 vaccine. Some clones in this sample may be carry-over from other donors' samples. This chain joins TRBV28 and TRBJ2-1; 8 bases fit TRBD1. The sample was CD4+ T cells from PBMCs cultured with HCoV-NL63 spike peptides, taken after COVID-19 vaccination. In nucleotides, the CDR3 is TGTGCCAGCAGTTCCCGCTGGACAGGGTGGAGGAATGAGCAGTTCTTC. Translated: CASSSRWTGWRNEQFF.